Shown below are 23 T cell receptor beta chains from a single sample sequenced in a study of shared clonotypes between healthy human individuals. This table comes from immunoSEQ multiplex PCR, and its TCRdb copy is limited to in-frame clones, with some not included. The sample yields some 680,000 clones, less than 80% seen once. The specimen sequenced was memory CD4+ T cells sorted from blood. Subset described: CD45RA-negative fraction. Receptors were obtained from a woman younger than 45 in good health.

As concerns this clone: Within the sample, other DNA sequences also encode this same CDR3. The chain joins TRBV5-1 to TRBJ2-7; TRBD1 agrees at 8 bases. Germline loops: CDR1 SGHRS, CDR2 YFSETQ. Trimming removed 0 bases from V and 2 bases from J; junction bases left unmatched: 4. This CDR3 comprises 15 residues. DNA for the CDR3: TGCGCCAGCAGCTTGGTTGGGACAGGAACCTACGAGCAGTACTTC. This sequence encodes CASSLVGTGTYEQYF.

The chain combines TRBV6-6 with TRBJ2-7; 8 nucleotides match TRBD2. After removal of 0 bases from V and 3 bases from J, the junction contained 7 bases not matched to a gene. Germline V CDR1 and CDR2: MNHNY, SVGAGI (reference sequence). CDR3 length equals 16 residues. The CDR3 DNA is TGTGCCAGCAGTTACTCGGTGAGCGGGGGAGGCTACGAGCAGTACTTC. It translates to CASSYSVSGGGYEQYF.

The chain is built from TRBV20-1 and TRBJ2-3; D call uncertain. This CDR3 is 11 amino acids long. CDR1 and CDR2 (germline): DFQATT, SNEGSKA (reference sequence). Deletions cut 7 bases from V and 1 base from J, with 6 bases between. DNA of the CDR3: TGCAGTGGGTGGCGCACAGATACGCAGTATTTT. It yields the protein CSGWRTDTQYF.

This chain uses TRBV19 with TRBJ2-1, with 8 nucleotides matching TRBD2. The junction had 10 bases not matched to a gene; V was cut back by 0 bases and J by 6 bases. Germline CDR1 reads LNHDA; CDR2 reads SQIVND (reference sequence). CDR3 length: 17 residues. In DNA, the CDR3 is TGTGCCAGTAGTATAGATAGGGCGGGAGGCGGTTCCAATGAGCAGTTCTTC. Residues: CASSIDRAGGGSNEQFF.

The rearrangement uses TRBV28 and TRBJ1-4, with a possible D match to TRBD1 (5 bases). This CDR3 contains 15 residues. V was shortened by 4 bases and J by 6 bases, with 15 bases between the two germline ends. Per the germline V gene, CDR1 is MDHEN and CDR2 is SYDVKM. Here the CDR3 reads CASSSPGRGDEKLFF. The CDR3 DNA follows: TGTGCCAGCAGTTCGCCGGGGAGGGGCGATGAAAAACTGTTTTTT. Using reference TRBV28 and TRBJ1-4 for the parts outside the CDR3, the full variable domain is DVKVTQSSRYLVKRTGEKVFLECVQDMDHENMFWYRQDPGLGLRLIYFSYDVKMKEKGDIPEGYSVSREKKERFSLILESASTNQTSMYLCASSSPGRGDEKLFFGSGTQLSVL.

This clone occurred once. This chain's CDR3 is CASSLRVGTEAFF. CDR3 DNA: TGTGCCAGCAGCTTAAGGGTGGGCACTGAAGCTTTCTTT. The rearrangement joins TRBV7-9 to TRBJ1-1; D remains unclear. The germline V gene encodes CDR1 SEHNR and CDR2 FQNEAQ (reference sequence). This CDR3 comprises 13 residues. V was clipped by 2 bases and J by 4 bases, with 8 bases between them. Filled out from reference TRBV7-9 and TRBJ1-1, the complete variable domain reads DTGVSQNPRHKITKRGQNVTFRCDPISEHNRLYWYRQTLGQGPEFLTYFQNEAQLEKSRLLSDRFSAERPKGSFSTLEIQRTEQGDSAMYLCASSLRVGTEAFFGQGTRLTVV.

The CDR3 DNA sequence: TGCGCCAGCAGCTTGGTACAGGGGGCTAATGAAAAACTGTTTTTT. Its translation: CASSLVQGANEKLFF. J is TRBJ1-4 and V is TRBV5-1, with TRBD1 identical over 8 bases. J lost 3 bases, V lost 0 bases, and 1 base had no gene match. Germline lookup yields CDR1 SGHRS and CDR2 YFSETQ. There are 15 residues in the CDR3.

This CDR3 reads CASRTPRGEAGYTF. CDR3 in DNA: TGTGCCAGCAGGACCCCTCGGGGGGAGGCTGGCTACACCTTC. V and J are TRBV28 and TRBJ1-2, with D perhaps matching TRBD1 (5 bases). V shed 6 bases and J shed 7 bases, with 18 bases lying between them. This CDR3 is 14 amino acids long. The germline gives CDR1 MDHEN, CDR2 SYDVKM.

V usage is TRBV7-6 and J usage is TRBJ1-4; perhaps TRBD1 as D (6 bases). Looked up from germline, CDR1 is SGHVS and CDR2 is FNYEAQ. V lost 8 bases, J lost 2 bases, and 12 bases lay in between. The CDR3 runs 14 residues. The CDR3 region is CASGRGATNEKLFF. DNA of the CDR3: TGTGCCAGCGGCAGGGGAGCGACTAATGAAAAACTGTTTTTT.

The rearrangement joins TRBV2 to TRBJ2-7; possibly TRBD2 for D (5 bases). The CDR3 loop spans 12 amino acids. Germline CDR1 reads SNHLY; CDR2 reads FYNNEI. Trimming pared 10 bases from V and 3 bases from J, leaving 13 bases between. This CDR3 reads CATSVGSYEQYF. As DNA, the CDR3 is TGTGCCACCTCTGTTGGGAGCTACGAGCAGTACTTC. The full variable domain, completed using reference TRBV2 and TRBJ2-7, is EPEVTQTPSHQVTQMGQEVILRCVPISNHLYFYWYRQILGQKVEFLVSFYNNEISEKSEIFDDQFSVERPDGSNFTLKIRSTKLEDSAMYFCATSVGSYEQYFGPGTRLTVT.

This chain uses TRBV29-1 with TRBJ2-7, with D maybe TRBD1 (6 bases). Deletions cut 6 bases from V and 0 bases from J, with 18 bases between. Germline V gives CDR1 SQVTM, CDR2 ANQGSEA. The CDR3 consists of 15 residues. This CDR3 reads CSVVGQPASSYEQYF. DNA for the CDR3: TGCAGCGTCGTCGGACAGCCAGCTAGCTCCTACGAGCAGTACTTC.

This clone has only one observation. The CDR3 here is CASRVDLAKNIQYF. Here the CDR3 DNA reads TGCGCCAGCAGGGTAGATCTAGCCAAAAACATTCAGTACTTC. The gene calls are TRBV5-1 and TRBJ2-4, with D hard to call. Germline-derived CDR1 and CDR2 are SGHRS and YFSETQ. The CDR3 totals 14 residues. The V end lost 5 bases, the J end lost 0 bases, and 9 bases lay between the germline ends. Complete variable domain (other parts from reference TRBV5-1 and TRBJ2-4): KAGVTQTPRYLIKTRGQQVTLSCSPISGHRSVSWYQQTPGQGLQFLFEYFSETQRNKGNFPGRFSGRQFSNSRSEMNVSTLELGDSALYLCASRVDLAKNIQYFGAGTRLSVL.

V is TRBV7-6 and J is TRBJ2-1; 8 bases line up with TRBD2. V lost 10 bases, J lost 3 bases, and 8 bases stayed unmatched. CDR3 length equals 14 residues. Germline V lookup: CDR1 SGHVS, CDR2 FNYEAQ. CDR3 bases: TGTGCCATTAGTACTAGCGGAGTCTACAATGAGCAGTTCTTC. It encodes CAISTSGVYNEQFF.

This clone was observed once. The chain links TRBV4-1 to TRBJ2-5; D not resolved. Trimming removed 2 bases at V and 3 bases at J, with 10 bases between. CDR1 and CDR2 (germline): MGHRA, YSYEKL. The CDR3 is 14 residues long. DNA for the CDR3: TGCGCCAGCAGCCAATATTGGGCCAAAGAGACCCAGTACTTC. This sequence encodes CASSQYWAKETQYF.

V usage is TRBV27 and J usage is TRBJ2-3; D is perhaps TRBD2 (6 bases). The germline CDR1 and CDR2 sequences are MNHEY and SMNVEV (reference sequence). Trimming removed 5 bases at V and 0 bases at J, with 12 bases between. The CDR3 loop spans 15 amino acids. The CDR3 region is CASSVGGVSTDTQYF. The CDR3, as DNA: TGTGCCAGCAGTGTTGGCGGGGTGAGCACAGATACGCAGTATTTT.

This clone came up a few times. This sequence joins TRBV5-6 and TRBJ2-2, with 9 bases aligning to TRBD1. V gave up 6 bases and J gave up 6 bases; unmatched junction bases: 12. Germline CDR1 SGHDT, CDR2 YYEEEE. This CDR3 is 16 amino acids long. The CDR3 sequence: CASTWGGTGLAGELFF. The CDR3, as DNA: TGTGCCAGCACCTGGGGCGGGACAGGGCTTGCCGGGGAGCTGTTTTTT.

This chain uses TRBV4-1 with TRBJ2-2, with D possibly matching TRBD2 (5 bases). The CDR3 spans 17 residues. Germline V gives CDR1 MGHRA, CDR2 YSYEKL. V lost 4 bases to trimming and J lost 0 bases, with 15 bases between them. In DNA form, the CDR3 reads TGCGCCAGCAGCCTGTGGGTACCCGGGACGAACACCGGGGAGCTGTTTTTT. Translating gives CASSLWVPGTNTGELFF.

Concerning this clone itself: This sample includes further DNA sequences coding for the same CDR3. The chain employs TRBV11-2 and TRBJ2-5; D might be TRBD1 or TRBD2, each matching 5 bases. Looked up from germline, CDR1 is SGHAT and CDR2 is FQNNGV. The CDR3 contains 13 residues. The V end lost 1 base, the J end lost 5 bases, and 8 bases lay between the germline ends. The CDR3 nucleotides are TGTGCCAGCAGCTTAGGGGACCGGGAGACCCAGTACTTC. Translated, it gives CASSLGDRETQYF.

The rearrangement uses TRBV18 and TRBJ2-7, with TRBD2 matching 11 bases. The V and J ends lost 5 bases and 2 bases, in that order; junction bases with no gene match: 8. The CDR3 runs to 16 residues. Looked up from germline, CDR1 is KGHSH and CDR2 is LQKENI. CDR3 loop: CASSNPGTSGTYEQYF. The CDR3 DNA reads TGTGCCAGCTCAAACCCCGGGACTAGCGGAACCTACGAGCAGTACTTC.

J is TRBJ2-3 and V is TRBV9; 15 nucleotides align to TRBD2. Germline V lookup: CDR1 SGDLS, CDR2 YYNGEE. The CDR3 is 15 residues long. Germline trimming cut 3 bases from V and 7 bases from J; bases unmatched to any gene: 3. The CDR3 reads CASSAGLAGGNTQYF. CDR3 nucleotides: TGTGCCAGCAGCGCGGGACTAGCGGGAGGTAATACGCAGTATTTT.

This clone was recorded many times. The rearrangement links TRBV5-1 to TRBJ1-2, with D perhaps TRBD1 (5 bases). The CDR3 totals 16 residues. Per germline, CDR1 SGHRS and CDR2 YFSETQ. V was clipped by 4 bases and J by 2 bases, with 18 bases between them. CDR3 coding DNA: TGCGCCAGCAGCACCGAAGACAGAGGATTGAACTATGGCTACACCTTC. Its protein is CASSTEDRGLNYGYTF.

The rearrangement joins TRBV19 to TRBJ1-5; 7 nucleotides agree with TRBD1. CDR1 and CDR2 (germline): LNHDA, SQIVND (reference sequence). The length of the CDR3 is 17 residues. Germline trimming cut 11 bases from V and 2 bases from J; bases unmatched to any gene: 18. CDR3 DNA sequence: TGTGCCTCGGGCGGGACTTACAGGGGTAGGCGCAATCAGCCCCAGCATTTT. Translated, it gives CASGGTYRGRRNQPQHF.

The CDR3 DNA is TGTGCCAGCAGTTTAGGGGGGCTGGCTAGCGGCAACAATGAGCAGTTCTTC. Protein: CASSLGGLASGNNEQFF. The genes are TRBV28 and TRBJ2-1; D perhaps matches TRBD2 (7 bases). This CDR3 region has 17 residues. The ends were cut back, 2 bases at V and 5 bases at J, with 19 bases in the middle. Germline values: CDR1 MDHEN, CDR2 SYDVKM.